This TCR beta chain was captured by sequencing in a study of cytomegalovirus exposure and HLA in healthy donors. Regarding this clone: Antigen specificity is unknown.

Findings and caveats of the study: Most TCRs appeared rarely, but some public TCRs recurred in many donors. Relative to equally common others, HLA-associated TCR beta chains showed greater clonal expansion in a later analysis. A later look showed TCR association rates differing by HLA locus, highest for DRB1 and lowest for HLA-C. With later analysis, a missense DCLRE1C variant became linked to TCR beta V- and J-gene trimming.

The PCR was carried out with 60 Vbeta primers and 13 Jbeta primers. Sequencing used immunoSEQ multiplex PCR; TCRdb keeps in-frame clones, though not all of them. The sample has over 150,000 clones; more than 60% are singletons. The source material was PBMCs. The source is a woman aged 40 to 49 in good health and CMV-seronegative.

In nucleotides, the CDR3 is TGTGCCAGCAGCGAACGAACAGGGGCCCACTACGAGCAGTACTTC. This gives the protein CASSERTGAHYEQYF. The chain combines TRBV7-9 with TRBJ2-7; 7 nucleotides align to TRBD1. J was trimmed by 3 bases and V by 5 bases; bases with no gene match: 10. Germline V gene lookup returns CDR1 SEHNR and CDR2 FQNEAQ (reference sequence). This CDR3 is built from 15 residues. Using reference TRBV7-9 and TRBJ2-7 for the parts outside the CDR3, the full variable domain is DTGVSQNPRHKITKRGQNVTFRCDPISEHNRLYWYRQTLGQGPEFLTYFQNEAQLEKSRLLSDRFSAERPKGSFSTLEIQRTEQGDSAMYLCASSERTGAHYEQYFGPGTRLTVT.